This is a list of T cell receptor beta chains from one sample in a study of cytomegalovirus exposure and HLA in healthy donors. Data came from immunoSEQ multiplex PCR; TCRdb stores just in-frame clones and leaves some out. This sample has 250,000 to 300,000 clones, with almost 90% found just once. The sample comprised PBMCs. The origin of the receptors is a woman in her late teens or twenties in good health and CMV-seronegative. Each CDR3 is given with its conserved first and last residue. Each record gives: J gene, V gene, clone size, D gene, CDR3 protein, CDR3 DNA. D genes are given only for firm matches. Size tells how often a clone was seen (once, few, many) or the class of an expanded clone, and some rows leave it out.

TRBJ1-1 TRBV4-1 once NA CASSQVGDTYTEAFF TGCGCCAGCAGCCAAGTTGGGGACACCTACACTGAAGCTTTCTTT
TRBJ2-7 TRBV30 NA NA CAWSVLSGFYEQYF TGTGCCTGGAGTGTACTATCTGGTTTCTACGAGCAGTACTTC
TRBJ2-3 TRBV20-1 NA NA CSATAEDTQYF TGCAGTGCTACAGCGGAAGATACGCAGTATTTT
TRBJ2-7 TRBV4-1 NA NA CASSHPRGATYEQYF TGCGCCAGCAGCCACCCCCGGGGGGCAACCTACGAGCAGTACTTC
TRBJ1-1 TRBV7-6 NA TRBD1 CASSPGTGGTEAFF TGTGCCAGCAGCCCCGGGACAGGGGGAACTGAAGCTTTCTTT
TRBJ2-3 TRBV28 NA TRBD2 CASSPLAGAGDTQYF TGTGCCAGCAGTCCATTAGCGGGGGCTGGAGATACGCAGTATTTT
TRBJ1-2 TRBV7-2 NA TRBD1 CASSLVSGRGSLKNGYTF TGTGCCAGCAGCTTAGTCTCGGGCAGGGGGAGCTTGAAGAATGGCTACACCTTC
TRBJ2-5 TRBV13 NA NA CASRLGQQETQYF TGTGCCAGCAGATTAGGACAGCAAGAGACCCAGTACTTC
TRBJ2-5 TRBV15 NA NA CATSRDGGQETQYF TGTGCCACCAGCAGAGACGGGGGGCAGGAGACCCAGTACTTC
TRBJ1-5 TRBV28 NA TRBD1 CASSLTGDPSNQPQHF TGTGCCAGCAGTTTGACAGGGGATCCTAGCAATCAGCCCCAGCATTTT
TRBJ2-1 TRBV18 NA TRBD2 CASSPKGSGGAGEQFF TGTGCCAGCTCACCAAAGGGTAGCGGGGGGGCTGGTGAGCAGTTCTTC
TRBJ2-3 TRBV7-3 NA NA CASSGGTSTDTQYF TGTGCCAGCAGCGGGGGCACTAGCACAGATACGCAGTATTTT
TRBJ1-2 TRBV18 NA NA CASSPETDSIYGYTF TGTGCCAGCTCACCGGAGACGGACAGCATTTATGGCTACACCTTC
TRBJ1-2 TRBV2 few NA CASSESPGADYGYTF TGTGCCAGCAGTGAATCCCCAGGGGCCGATTATGGCTACACCTTC
TRBJ1-1 TRBV6-1 few NA CASSAITLVNTEAFF TGTGCCAGCAGTGCCATCACCCTAGTGAACACTGAAGCTTTCTTT
TRBJ2-3 TRBV2 NA TRBD2 CASSFTGTSGGIGYTQYF TGTGCCAGCAGCTTTACCGGGACTAGCGGGGGGATCGGGTATACGCAGTATTTT
TRBJ1-1 TRBV5-6 NA TRBD1 CASSSKGAGETAKAFF TGTGCCAGCAGCTCAAAGGGGGCAGGGGAAACCGCTAAAGCTTTCTTT
TRBJ2-5 TRBV29-1 NA NA CSVDSQGPLQETQYF TGCAGCGTTGATTCCCAGGGTCCGCTTCAAGAGACCCAGTACTTC